A selection of T cell receptor beta chains follows, all from one sample in a study of T cell responses to AZD1222 COVID-19 vaccine. Repertoires were generated with immunoSEQ multiplex PCR, while TCRdb's copy carries only in-frame clones and drops some. Of about 90,000 clones in the sample, around 84% were seen once. The source was peripheral blood, collected 28 days after the second AZD1222 dose. Receptor source: an adult who received the AZD1222 COVID-19 vaccine. CDR3s include the opening cysteine and the closing phenylalanine or tryptophan.

J gene	V gene	CDR3 protein
TRBJ2-3	TRBV7-6	CASSLEGDSPSTDTQYF
TRBJ2-2	TRBV24-1	CATSDRGVAGGKEGSGELFF
TRBJ1-2	TRBV7-9	CASSPGGWDGYTF
TRBJ2-1	TRBV9	CASSASPAGSRQFF
TRBJ2-5	TRBV2	CASARPEETQYF
TRBJ2-3	TRBV29-1	CSVDGTSGRPDTQYF
TRBJ2-1	TRBV2	CASSLRVSSYNEQFF
TRBJ2-3	TRBV7-2	CASSLRTSQADTQYF
TRBJ2-2	TRBV7-9	CASSPPTDTGELFF
TRBJ2-7	TRBV12-3/TRBV12-4	CASSSGRWSEQYF
TRBJ1-4	TRBV28	CASSLGVTNEKLFF
TRBJ2-7	TRBV5-1	CASSLVRDPYEQYF
TRBJ2-2	TRBV5-1	CASSFEFANTGELFF
TRBJ1-1	TRBV7-8	CASSLLGGFPRNTEAFF
TRBJ2-1	TRBV6-5	CAITRDRGSYNEQFF
TRBJ2-1	TRBV27	CASSRFSGTSYNEQFF
TRBJ2-7	TRBV19	CASSPRTGGQFPGEQYF
TRBJ2-7	TRBV9	CASSVEMGYEQYF
TRBJ1-1	TRBV19	CASSIGTGVGLDEAFF
TRBJ1-6	TRBV30	CAWSDYGGGRVSPLHF
TRBJ2-5	TRBV11-2	CASSTRLAGEETQYF
TRBJ2-7	TRBV6-5	CASSTGTGRYEQYF
TRBJ2-7	TRBV6-1	CASSEAQWGTEAPPGQYF
TRBJ1-4	TRBV28	CASSSPDRFNEKLFF
TRBJ2-7	TRBV7-7	CASSLGAGYEQYF
TRBJ1-3	TRBV29-1	CSAVRTGGGNTIYF
TRBJ1-5	TRBV28	CASSLSFFNQPQHF
TRBJ1-6	TRBV11-2	CASSFRDDNSPLHF
TRBJ2-7	TRBV5-6	CASSMTGTSYEQYF
TRBJ2-5	TRBV7-3	CASSLKLAGVAPQETQYF
TRBJ2-5	TRBV5-6	CASSFGRMVETQYF
TRBJ1-4	TRBV27	CASSLGRDEKLFF
TRBJ2-1	TRBV7-8	CASSFSGRAVSYNEQFF
TRBJ2-3	TRBV18	CASSKSLAGARLGSTDTQYF
TRBJ1-1	TRBV4-1	CASSQDGGTDTEAFF
TRBJ2-1	TRBV7-2	CASSGRSGRMDDEQFF
TRBJ2-5	TRBV24-1	CATSDSGWEQGVTETQYF
TRBJ2-7	TRBV15	CATSRETGSYEQYF
TRBJ1-6	TRBV28	CASSSGQGRDSPLHF
TRBJ2-1	TRBV24-1	CATSGGLAGFGEQFF
TRBJ1-2	TRBV12-3/TRBV12-4	CASSPRETYGYTF
TRBJ1-2	TRBV6-5	CASRLTVNYGYTF
TRBJ2-1	TRBV7-3	CASSTTGGHNEQFF
TRBJ2-2	TRBV7-6	CASSRLGNYNTGELFF
TRBJ2-7	TRBV6-5	CASSDRNAYEQYF
TRBJ2-7	TRBV6-5	CASSYRTGGSYEQYF
TRBJ1-5	TRBV4-1	CASSQGTFQPQHF
TRBJ2-1	TRBV10-3	CAITGLAGGPDEQFF
TRBJ2-7	TRBV27	CASSAIPTWFEQYF
TRBJ2-1	TRBV13	CASSLVAGGLDEQFF
TRBJ1-2	TRBV5-4	CASSRRDGGNYGYTF
TRBJ1-1	TRBV6-5	CATLWGGGNTEAFF
TRBJ2-1	TRBV28	CASSRSTSVSLDEQFF
TRBJ2-6	TRBV4-1	CASSQDPGASSGANVLTF
TRBJ2-2	TRBV2	CASRPGQGGAGELFF
TRBJ2-1	TRBV3-1/TRBV3-2	CASSQDRSLAYNEQFF
TRBJ2-1	TRBV15	CATSPQGFYEQFF
TRBJ1-1	TRBV28	CASSSPGQGSSEAFF
TRBJ2-1	TRBV21-1	CASSKSAMSSFF
TRBJ2-2	TRBV2	CASSGLPTGELFF